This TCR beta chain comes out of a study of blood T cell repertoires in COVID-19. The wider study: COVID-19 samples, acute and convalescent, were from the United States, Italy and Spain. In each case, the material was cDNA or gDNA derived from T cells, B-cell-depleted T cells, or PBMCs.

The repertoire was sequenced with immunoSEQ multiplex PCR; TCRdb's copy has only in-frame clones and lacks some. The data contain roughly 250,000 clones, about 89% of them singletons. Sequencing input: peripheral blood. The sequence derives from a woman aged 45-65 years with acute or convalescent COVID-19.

The CDR3 loop is CASSQAAVSGANVLTF. CDR3 DNA sequence: TGTGCCAGCAGCCAAGCTGCAGTCTCTGGGGCCAACGTCCTGACTTTC. This chain uses TRBV4-2 with TRBJ2-6, with unresolved D. The CDR3 sequence is 16 residues long. V was clipped by 1 base and J by 0 bases, with 7 bases between them. Germline loops: CDR1 LGHNA, CDR2 YNFKEQ.